The sequence of this T cell receptor (beta chain) was determined in a study of T cell responses to AZD1222 COVID-19 vaccine. Findings of the study overall: Donors, mostly white British, included more females; clonal diversity was possibly underestimated.

Points on this clone: Its antigen is still unknown.

This CDR3 comprises 16 residues. Per the germline V gene, CDR1 is LGHNA and CDR2 is YSLEER. J lost 5 bases, V lost 4 bases, and 10 bases had no gene match. TCRdb's copy holds only in-frame clones and misses some; the assay was immunoSEQ multiplex PCR. The table has 160,000 or so clones, around 94% seen once. Second-dose schedules of about 4 or about 12 weeks were combined. The sample in question was peripheral blood, obtained 28 days after the second AZD1222 dose. The origin of this receptor is an adult who received the AZD1222 COVID-19 vaccine. This chain connects TRBV4-3 to TRBJ1-1; 10 bases fit TRBD1. The CDR3 spells CASSRGTGAPFTEAFF. The CDR3 nucleotides are TGCGCCAGCAGCCGCGGGACAGGGGCCCCTTTTACTGAAGCTTTCTTT.